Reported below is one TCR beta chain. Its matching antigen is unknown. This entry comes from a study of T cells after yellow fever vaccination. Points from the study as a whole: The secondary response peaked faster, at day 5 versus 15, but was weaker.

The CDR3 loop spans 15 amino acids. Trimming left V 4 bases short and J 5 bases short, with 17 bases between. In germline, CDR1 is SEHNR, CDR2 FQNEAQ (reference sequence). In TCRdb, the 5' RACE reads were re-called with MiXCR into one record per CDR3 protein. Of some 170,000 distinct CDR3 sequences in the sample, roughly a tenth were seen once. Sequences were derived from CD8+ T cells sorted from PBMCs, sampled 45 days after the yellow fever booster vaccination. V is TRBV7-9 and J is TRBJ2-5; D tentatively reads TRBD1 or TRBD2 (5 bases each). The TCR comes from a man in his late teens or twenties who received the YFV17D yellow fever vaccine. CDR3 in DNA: TGTGCCAGCAGCTCCCGGGGCAGGGATTGGGAGACCCAGTACTTC. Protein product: CASSSRGRDWETQYF.